The sequence of this T cell receptor (beta chain) was determined in a study of post-analysis software for immune sequencing data. Unique molecular identifiers tagged the TCR beta cDNA libraries. MiXCR, run by TCRdb on the PCR reads, gives a single entry per CDR3 protein. The data contain 150,000 to 200,000 distinct CDR3 sequences, roughly 35% of them singletons. Germline V gene sequence: CDR1 SGDLS, CDR2 YYNGEE. The V gene lost 7 bases and the J gene lost 5 bases, with 19 bases spanning the gap. The CDR3 length is 14 residues. The specimen was blood, collected after autologous hematopoietic stem cell transplantation. This clonotype originated in a girl aged 10 to 17 with multiple sclerosis. This chain links TRBV9 with TRBJ2-7; either TRBD1 or TRBD2 may fit D (6 bases each). This chain's CDR3 is CASFMEGDYNEQYF. CDR3 DNA: TGTGCCAGCTTCATGGAGGGGGATTATAACGAGCAGTACTTC.